Described below is a single T cell receptor beta chain sequence and its context. Its cognate antigen is unknown. This sample is part of a study of cytomegalovirus exposure and HLA in healthy donors. PCR amplification relied on 60 Vbeta primers (plus 13 Jbeta primers). The assay was immunoSEQ multiplex PCR, and TCRdb's table has in-frame clones only and misses some. The sample is made up of about 41,000 clones, and the top ten hold more than 5% of it. Study-wide points: The study flagged about 150 TCR beta chains as cytomegalovirus-associated. Generally TCR sequences proved uncommon, though certain public TCRs appeared in numerous donors.

The source of this sequence is a man aged 30 to 39 in good health and CMV-seronegative. The sample taken for sequencing was PBMCs.

The chain's CDR3 is CASSPTGMLSNQPQHF. The CDR3 DNA is TGTGCCAGCAGCCCTACAGGGATGCTTAGCAATCAGCCCCAGCATTTT. The chain couples TRBV11-2 to TRBJ1-5; D possibly corresponds to TRBD1 (6 bases). The germline V gene encodes CDR1 SGHAT and CDR2 FQNNGV. The CDR3 length is 16 residues. Trimming took off 5 bases at V and 0 bases at J, with 14 bases between the two ends.